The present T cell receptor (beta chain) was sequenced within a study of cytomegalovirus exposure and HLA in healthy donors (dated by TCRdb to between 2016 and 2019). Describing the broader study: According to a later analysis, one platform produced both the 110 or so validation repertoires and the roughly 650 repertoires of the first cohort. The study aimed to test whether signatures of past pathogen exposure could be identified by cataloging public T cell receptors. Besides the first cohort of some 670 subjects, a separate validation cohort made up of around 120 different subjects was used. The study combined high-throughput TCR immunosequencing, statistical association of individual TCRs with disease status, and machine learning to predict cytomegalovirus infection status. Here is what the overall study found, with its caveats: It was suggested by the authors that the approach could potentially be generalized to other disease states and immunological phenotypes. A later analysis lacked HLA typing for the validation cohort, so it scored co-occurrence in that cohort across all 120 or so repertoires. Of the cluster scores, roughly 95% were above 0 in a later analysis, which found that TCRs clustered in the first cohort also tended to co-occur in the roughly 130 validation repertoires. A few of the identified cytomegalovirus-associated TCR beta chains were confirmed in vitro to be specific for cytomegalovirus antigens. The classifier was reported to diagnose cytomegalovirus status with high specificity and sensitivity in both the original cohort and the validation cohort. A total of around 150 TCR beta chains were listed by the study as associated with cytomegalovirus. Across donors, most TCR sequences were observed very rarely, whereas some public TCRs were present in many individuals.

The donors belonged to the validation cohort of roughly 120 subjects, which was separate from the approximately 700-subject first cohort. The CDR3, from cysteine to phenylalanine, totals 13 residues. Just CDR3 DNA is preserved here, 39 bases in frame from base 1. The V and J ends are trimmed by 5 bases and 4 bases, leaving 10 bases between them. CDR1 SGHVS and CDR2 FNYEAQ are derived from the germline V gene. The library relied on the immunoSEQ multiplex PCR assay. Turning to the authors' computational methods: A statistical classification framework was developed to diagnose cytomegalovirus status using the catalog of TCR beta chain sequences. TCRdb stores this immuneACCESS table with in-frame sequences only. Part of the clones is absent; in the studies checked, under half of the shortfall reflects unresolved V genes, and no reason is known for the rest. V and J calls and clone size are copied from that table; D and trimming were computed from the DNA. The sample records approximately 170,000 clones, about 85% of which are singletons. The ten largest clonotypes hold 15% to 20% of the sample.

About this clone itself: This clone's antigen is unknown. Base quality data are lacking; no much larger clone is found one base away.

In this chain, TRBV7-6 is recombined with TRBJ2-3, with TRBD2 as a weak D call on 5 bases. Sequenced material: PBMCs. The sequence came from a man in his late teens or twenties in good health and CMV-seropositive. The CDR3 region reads CASSITRADTQYF. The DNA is TGTGCCAGCAGCATTACTAGGGCAGATACGCAGTATTTT. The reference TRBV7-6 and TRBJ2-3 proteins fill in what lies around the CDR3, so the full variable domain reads GAGVSQSPRYKVTKRGQDVALRCDPISGHVSLYWYRQALGQGPEFLTYFNYEAQQDKSGLPNDRFSAERPEGSISTLTIQRTEQRDSAMYRCASSITRADTQYFGPGTRLTVL.